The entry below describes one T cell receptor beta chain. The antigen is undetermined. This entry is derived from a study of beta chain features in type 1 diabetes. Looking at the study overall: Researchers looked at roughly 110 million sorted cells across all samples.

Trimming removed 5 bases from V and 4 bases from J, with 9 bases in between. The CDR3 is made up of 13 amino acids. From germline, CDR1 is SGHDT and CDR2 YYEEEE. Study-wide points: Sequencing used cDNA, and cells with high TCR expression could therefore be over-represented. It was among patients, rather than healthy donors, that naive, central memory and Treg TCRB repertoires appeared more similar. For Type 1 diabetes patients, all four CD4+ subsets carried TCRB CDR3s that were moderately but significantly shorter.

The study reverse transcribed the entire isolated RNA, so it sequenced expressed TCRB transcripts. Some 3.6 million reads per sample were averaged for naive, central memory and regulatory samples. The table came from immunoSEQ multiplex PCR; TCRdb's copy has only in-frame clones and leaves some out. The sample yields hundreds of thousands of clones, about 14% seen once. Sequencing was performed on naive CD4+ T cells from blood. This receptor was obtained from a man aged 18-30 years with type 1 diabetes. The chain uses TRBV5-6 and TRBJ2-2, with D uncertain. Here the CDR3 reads CASSSGFTGELFF. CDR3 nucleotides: TGTGCCAGCAGTTCCGGTTTCACCGGGGAGCTGTTTTTT. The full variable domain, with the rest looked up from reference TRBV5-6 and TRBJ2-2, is DAGVTQSPTHLIKTRGQQVTLRCSPKSGHDTVSWYQQALGQGPQFIFQYYEEEERQRGNFPDRFSGHQFPNYSSELNVNALLLGDSALYLCASSSGFTGELFFGEGSRLTVL.